In its sample, the clone carrying this T cell receptor (beta chain) was seen once. This sample was included in a study of T cell responses to AZD1222 COVID-19 vaccine. This CDR3 contains 16 residues. CDR1 and CDR2 from the germline V gene are SGHRS and YFSETQ. The ends lost 4 bases at V and 3 bases at J; junction bases unmatched: 12. TCRdb's copy holds only in-frame clones and misses some; the assay was immunoSEQ multiplex PCR. The sample has over 110,000 clones; approximately 87% are singletons. The sequence was collected from an adult who received the AZD1222 COVID-19 vaccine. Sequencing used peripheral blood, obtained 28 days after the second AZD1222 dose. The genes are TRBV5-1 and TRBJ1-1; 7 bases line up with TRBD1. The CDR3: CASSPTGRTGDTEAFF. CDR3 nucleotides: TGCGCCAGCAGCCCGACGGGCCGCACAGGGGACACTGAAGCTTTCTTT.